A single sample gave rise to the 32 T cell receptor beta chains below, sequenced in a study of blood T cells in healthy people across ages. PCR was performed a second time for about 7 to 11 cycles using a sample-barcoded 5' primer and a J-beta primer mix. Using its own MiXCR run on the 5' RACE reads, TCRdb lists one record per CDR3 protein. The table has approximately 1.5 million distinct CDR3 sequences, about 42% seen once. The specimen was blood. The receptors here all came from a woman under 30 in good health.

A few counts support this clonotype. The chain carries TRBV11-2 and TRBJ2-7; no definite D call. From germline, CDR1 is SGHAT and CDR2 FQNNGV. V lost 5 bases, J lost 0 bases, and 14 bases lay in between. The CDR3 contains 15 residues. CDR3 nucleotide sequence: TGTGCCAGCAGCCCCTTTCCAGGTCCCTCCTACGAGCAGTACTTC. This encodes CASSPFPGPSYEQYF. Complete variable domain (other parts from reference TRBV11-2 and TRBJ2-7): EAGVAQSPRYKIIEKRQSVAFWCNPISGHATLYWYQQILGQGPKLLIQFQNNGVVDDSQLPKDRFSAERLKGVDSTLKIQPAKLEDSAVYLCASSPFPGPSYEQYFGPGTRLTVT.

The rearrangement links TRBV4-2 to TRBJ2-4; 8 bases match TRBD1. There are 16 residues in the CDR3. The junction had 6 bases not matched to a gene; V was cut back by 4 bases and J by 1 base. CDR1 and CDR2 (germline): LGHNA, YNFKEQ. The CDR3 coding sequence is TGTGCCAGCAGCCCGGGACAGGCGGCGGCCAAAAACATTCAGTACTTC. Translating gives CASSPGQAAAKNIQYF.

This rearrangement joins TRBV28 to TRBJ2-3; a possible D gene is TRBD2 (6 bases). CDR1 and CDR2 from the germline V gene are MDHEN and SYDVKM. V was clipped by 4 bases and J by 5 bases, with 10 bases between them. The CDR3 runs to 13 residues. The CDR3 DNA follows: TGTGCCAGCAGTTCCCGAGCGGGAGATACGCAGTATTTT. Protein product: CASSSRAGDTQYF.

The chain recombines TRBV7-2 with TRBJ2-1; 16 bases align to TRBD2. The J segment lost 10 bases and the V segment lost 3 bases, leaving 12 bases of the junction unmatched. This CDR3 comprises 18 residues. Germline V lookup: CDR1 SGHTA, CDR2 FQGNSA. The CDR3 protein is CASSFIGTSGGGTKEQFF. CDR3 coding DNA: TGTGCCAGCAGCTTTATAGGGACTAGCGGGGGGGGTACCAAGGAGCAGTTCTTC.

This chain links TRBV20-1 with TRBJ2-7; the D is unclear. V was shortened by 1 base and J by 0 bases, with 7 bases between the two germline ends. There are 13 residues in the CDR3. Germline CDR1 reads DFQATT; CDR2 reads SNEGSKA (reference sequence). CDR3 sequence reads: CSARGKSSYEQYF. The CDR3 nucleotides are TGCAGTGCTAGAGGAAAGAGCTCCTACGAGCAGTACTTC.

The chain is built from TRBV20-1 and TRBJ2-5, with D possibly being TRBD1 (5 bases). This CDR3 is 13 amino acids long. CDR1 is DFQATT and CDR2 is SNEGSKA in the germline V gene (reference sequence). The ends were cut back, 6 bases at V and 1 base at J, with 12 bases in the middle. CDR3 sequence (DNA): TGCAGTGCAATCAGTGACAGCCAAGAGACCCAGTACTTC. It codes for CSAISDSQETQYF.

V gene TRBV5-1 combines with J gene TRBJ2-6; D unresolved. Trimming stripped 0 bases from V and 2 bases from J, with 9 bases between. Germline V CDR1 and CDR2: SGHRS, YFSETQ. The CDR3 has 16 residues. In nucleotides, the CDR3 is TGCGCCAGCAGCTTGGATAGCAGGACTGGGGCCAACGTCCTGACTTTC. As protein: CASSLDSRTGANVLTF.

This CDR3 is CASSLQTGPVYEQYF. As DNA, the CDR3 is TGTGCCAGCAGCTTACAGACAGGGCCCGTCTACGAGCAGTACTTC. The genes are TRBV11-3 and TRBJ2-4; 7 bases line up with TRBD1. The J call may be incorrect, as the DNA end agrees better with TRBJ2-7. The CDR3 loop spans 15 amino acids. Germline V gene data show CDR1 as SGHNT and CDR2 as YENEEA.

The chain couples TRBV6-6 to TRBJ1-2; D is unclear. Germline values: CDR1 MNHNY, CDR2 SVGAGI (reference sequence). The CDR3 runs 16 residues. V was clipped by 2 bases and J by 5 bases, with 18 bases between them. Here the CDR3 DNA reads TGTGCCAGCAGTTACGACTTTCGAGGGAGCACGTATGGCTACACCTTC. It is translated as CASSYDFRGSTYGYTF.

The count of this clonotype is one. This rearrangement joins TRBV10-3 to TRBJ2-1, with D possibly being TRBD2 (6 bases). Germline lookup yields CDR1 ENHRY and CDR2 SYGVKD. V lost 0 bases and J lost 0, with 12 bases in between. The CDR3 covers 17 residues. The CDR3 is CAISESTGVSSYNEQFF. CDR3 DNA: TGTGCCATCAGTGAGTCGACGGGGGTCAGCTCCTACAATGAGCAGTTCTTC.

This clonotype was detected only a few times. This rearrangement joins TRBV5-1 to TRBJ2-1, with a possible D match to TRBD2 (5 bases). The CDR3 runs to 14 residues. Germline CDR1 reads SGHRS; CDR2 reads YFSETQ. V was cut by 0 bases and J by 9 bases, with 13 bases left in between. The chain's CDR3 is CASSLAAPGIEQFF. The CDR3 nucleotides are TGCGCCAGCAGCTTGGCGGCCCCGGGGATTGAGCAGTTCTTC.

This clonotype came up a few times. The chain employs TRBV2 and TRBJ1-1, with D unresolved. Trimming left V 4 bases short and J 6 bases short, with 6 bases between. This CDR3 region has 11 residues. Germline V gene data show CDR1 as SNHLY and CDR2 as FYNNEI. CDR3 DNA: TGTGCCAGCAGTGTCGGGCCTGAAGCTTTCTTT. Translated, it gives CASSVGPEAFF.

Ten or more counts support this clonotype. A read error may produce the germline difference seen at one junction end. This chain joins TRBV5-1 and TRBJ1-5, with 7 bases lining up with TRBD1. The CDR3 runs to 14 residues. Per germline, CDR1 SGHRS and CDR2 YFSETQ. CDR3 loop: CASSPGQSNQPQHF. The CDR3 nucleotides read TGTGCCAGCAGCCCGGGACAGAGCAATCAGCCCCAGCATTTT.

The chain joins TRBV12-3 or TRBV12-4 to TRBJ2-7, with a weak D call TRBD1 (6 bases). The CDR3 loop spans 14 amino acids. Deletions cut 6 bases from V and 7 bases from J, with 19 bases between. The CDR3 nucleotides are TGTGCCAGCAGAACCGGGACACGGTACAATGAGCAGTACTTC. Translated: CASRTGTRYNEQYF.

Ten or more counts support this clonotype. The V and J genes are TRBV29-1 and TRBJ2-6; the D is unclear. Germline CDR1 reads SQVTM; CDR2 reads ANQGSEA. V was cut by 5 bases and J by 1 base, with 6 bases left in between. The CDR3 runs 13 residues. In DNA form, the CDR3 reads TGCAGCGTTATCTCTTCTGGGGCCAACGTCCTGACTTTC. Translation: CSVISSGANVLTF. The whole variable domain, remainder taken from reference TRBV29-1 and TRBJ2-6, is SAVISQKPSRDICQRGTSLTIQCQVDSQVTMMFWYRQQPGQSLTLIATANQGSEATYESGFVIDKFPISRPNLTFSTLTVSNMSPEDSSIYLCSVISSGANVLTFGAGSRLTVL.

This sequence joins TRBV6-5 and TRBJ2-1; 9 nucleotides agree with TRBD2. CDR1 and CDR2 (germline): MNHEY, SVGAGI. J lost 5 bases, V lost 2 bases, and 1 base had no gene match. CDR3 size: 14 residues. The CDR3 DNA sequence: TGTGCCAGCAGTTACGCGGGGGGGGACAATGAGCAGTTCTTC. This sequence encodes CASSYAGGDNEQFF.

This clonotype was observed a handful of times. The chain carries TRBV18 and TRBJ2-4, with D possibly TRBD2 on 6 matching bases. The V and J ends lost 6 bases and 7 bases respectively, with 13 bases between them. CDR1 and CDR2 (germline): KGHSH, LQKENI. This CDR3 comprises 13 residues. The CDR3 sequence: CASSTREENIQYF. In DNA, the CDR3 is TGTGCCAGCTCGACCAGGGAGGAGAACATTCAGTACTTC.

This chain joins TRBV18 and TRBJ2-5; TRBD2 matches at 8 bases. Germline CDR1 and CDR2: KGHSH and LQKENI. The CDR3 contains 15 residues. V gave up 6 bases and J gave up 5 bases; unmatched junction bases: 11. The CDR3 reads CASSPQSGGAETQYF. The DNA for the CDR3 is TGTGCCAGCTCCCCTCAAAGCGGGGGTGCTGAGACCCAGTACTTC. Full variable domain (outside the CDR3, taken from reference TRBV18 and TRBJ2-5): NAGVMQNPRHLVRRRGQEARLRCSPMKGHSHVYWYRQLPEEGLKFMVYLQKENIIDESGMPKERFSAEFPKEGPSILRIQQVVRGDSAAYFCASSPQSGGAETQYFGPGTRLLVL.

This clonotype was seen a few times. This may be a read error, as it is one base from a much larger clone. The rearrangement joins TRBV20-1 to TRBJ1-2; TRBD1 matches 9 bases. The CDR3 has 13 residues. Germline V lookup: CDR1 DFQATT, CDR2 SNEGSKA (reference sequence). The CDR3 spells CSPGTGSAYGYTF. The CDR3 nucleotides read TGCAGCCCTGGGACAGGGTCGGCCTATGGCTACACCTTC.

This clonotype was counted only a few times. The chain recombines TRBV5-1 with TRBJ2-5, with D unresolved. CDR3 length equals 15 residues. V was pared by 4 bases and J by 0 bases, with 13 bases between. Germline values: CDR1 SGHRS, CDR2 YFSETQ. In DNA form, the CDR3 reads TGCGCCAGCAGCAACGGGCTTCACAACCAAGAGACCCAGTACTTC. It translates to CASSNGLHNQETQYF.

This clonotype occurred a few times. This chain uses TRBV12-3 or TRBV12-4 with TRBJ2-7; D is unclear. The CDR3 has 14 amino acids. Trimming stripped 3 bases from V and 7 bases from J, with 16 bases between. This CDR3 reads CASSLGRSYNEQYF. CDR3 nucleotides: TGTGCCAGCAGTTTGGGTCGCAGCTACAATGAGCAGTACTTC.

V gene TRBV4-1 combines with J gene TRBJ1-2, with TRBD1 identical over 10 bases. The CDR3 sequence is 16 residues long. The germline gives CDR1 MGHRA, CDR2 YSYEKL. Trimming cost V 4 bases and J 5 bases; bases outside gene matches: 10. This CDR3 reads CASSLIPGGQGYGYTF. In nucleotides, the CDR3 is TGCGCCAGCAGCCTTATACCCGGGGGACAGGGGTATGGCTACACCTTC.

The chain employs TRBV30 and TRBJ2-7; D unresolved. CDR3 length equals 11 residues. The V gene's germline CDR1 is GTSNPN and CDR2 SVGIG (reference sequence). The V gene lost 3 bases and the J gene lost 0 bases, with 3 bases spanning the gap. The CDR3 spells CAWSPSYEQYF. The CDR3, as DNA: TGTGCCTGGAGCCCCTCCTACGAGCAGTACTTC.

This clonotype has only one observation. The junction differs from germline at one of its ends, possibly a read error. The rearrangement joins TRBV27 to TRBJ1-5, with unresolved D. Germline V gene lookup returns CDR1 MNHEY and CDR2 SMNVEV (reference sequence). The CDR3 loop spans 13 amino acids. The CDR3 DNA sequence: TGTGCCAACAGTCTCAGACACAATCAGCCCCAGCATTTT. It encodes CANSLRHNQPQHF.

The chain links TRBV29-1 to TRBJ2-1, with 8 positions matching TRBD1. Gene TRBJ2-7 matches the end of the DNA better, so the J call may be wrong. The CDR3 runs to 15 residues. The germline gives CDR1 SQVTM, CDR2 ANQGSEA. The CDR3 loop is CSADGDRQSYNEQYF. The CDR3 DNA follows: TGCAGCGCTGATGGGGACAGGCAATCCTACAATGAGCAGTACTTC.

This clonotype was seen ten or more times. This rearrangement joins TRBV12-3 or TRBV12-4 to TRBJ2-7, with 9 bases aligning to TRBD1. CDR3 length: 14 amino acids. V was pared by 1 base and J by 4 bases, with 2 bases of the junction left unmatched. In nucleotides, the CDR3 is TGTGCCAGCAGTTTAGGGACAGGGGAATACGAGCAGTACTTC. Its protein is CASSLGTGEYEQYF.

The V and J genes are TRBV7-2 and TRBJ1-5, with TRBD1 identical over 7 bases. Germline assignment: CDR1 SGHTA and CDR2 FQGNSA. The CDR3 loop spans 14 amino acids. The ends lost 9 bases at V and 11 bases at J; junction bases unmatched: 16. CDR3 DNA sequence: TGTGCCAGTAGCCGACAGGGCGATTCATTATCCCAGCATTTT. It codes for CASSRQGDSLSQHF. The full variable domain, rest sourced from reference TRBV7-2 and TRBJ1-5, is GAGVSQSPSNKVTEKGKDVELRCDPISGHTALYWYRQSLGQGLEFLIYFQGNSAPDKSGLPSDRFSAERTGGSVSTLTIQRTQQEDSAVYLCASSRQGDSLSQHFGDGTRLSIL.

This rearrangement joins TRBV30 to TRBJ2-7, with D perhaps matching TRBD2 (5 bases). The V and J ends lost 1 base and 3 bases respectively, with 10 bases between them. The length of the CDR3 is 13 residues. CDR1 and CDR2 (germline): GTSNPN, SVGIG (reference sequence). CDR3 bases: TGTGCCTGGAGTGGGCTAGCCGGCTACGAGCAGTACTTC. Amino acids: CAWSGLAGYEQYF.

The gene calls are TRBV12-3 or TRBV12-4 and TRBJ1-2; 9 nucleotides align to TRBD1. This CDR3 is built from 14 residues. The junction had 3 bases not matched to a gene; V was cut back by 3 bases and J by 4 bases. This CDR3 is CASSFRQGVYGYTF. The CDR3 DNA reads as TGTGCCAGCAGTTTCCGACAGGGGGTCTATGGCTACACCTTC.

The chain has TRBV11-2 and TRBJ2-3; D may be TRBD2 (7 bases). Germline V lookup: CDR1 SGHAT, CDR2 FQNNGV. The CDR3 contains 18 residues. Trimming left V 6 bases short and J 1 base short, with 23 bases between. The CDR3 DNA sequence: TGTGCCAGCAGTTCACTGGGGGGGGCGGCCTCTCGCACAGATACGCAGTATTTT. Its protein product is CASSSLGGAASRTDTQYF. Supplemented by reference TRBV11-2 and TRBJ2-3, the full variable domain reads EAGVAQSPRYKIIEKRQSVAFWCNPISGHATLYWYQQILGQGPKLLIQFQNNGVVDDSQLPKDRFSAERLKGVDSTLKIQPAKLEDSAVYLCASSSLGGAASRTDTQYFGPGTRLTVL.

This clonotype was seen a few times. The rearrangement uses TRBV12-5 and TRBJ1-2; D is unresolved. This CDR3 spans 15 amino acids. Between the trimmed V and J ends, which lost 2 bases and 6 bases, there was a span of 16 bases. CDR1 and CDR2 (germline): LGHNT, FRNRAP. The CDR3 reads CASGLTGPYPNGYTF. In DNA, the CDR3 is TGTGCTAGTGGTTTGACCGGACCCTATCCCAATGGCTACACCTTC.

This rearrangement joins TRBV20-1 to TRBJ2-5; no reliable D call. The V gene lost 4 bases and the J gene lost 0 bases, with 9 bases spanning the gap. Germline V gives CDR1 DFQATT, CDR2 SNEGSKA (reference sequence). The CDR3 has 13 amino acids. The CDR3 sequence: CSATDMYQETQYF. Here the CDR3 DNA reads TGCAGTGCTACAGACATGTACCAAGAGACCCAGTACTTC.